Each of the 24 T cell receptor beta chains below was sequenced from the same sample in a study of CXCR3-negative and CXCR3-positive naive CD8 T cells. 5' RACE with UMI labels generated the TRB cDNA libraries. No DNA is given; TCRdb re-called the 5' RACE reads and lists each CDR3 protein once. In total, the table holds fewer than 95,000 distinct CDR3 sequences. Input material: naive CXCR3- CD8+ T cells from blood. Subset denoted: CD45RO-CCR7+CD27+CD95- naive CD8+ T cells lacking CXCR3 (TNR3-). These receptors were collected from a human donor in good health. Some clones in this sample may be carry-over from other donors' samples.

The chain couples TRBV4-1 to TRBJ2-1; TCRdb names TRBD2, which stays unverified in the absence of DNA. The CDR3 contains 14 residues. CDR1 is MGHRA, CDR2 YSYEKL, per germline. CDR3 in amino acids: CASSQDVGHNEQFF.

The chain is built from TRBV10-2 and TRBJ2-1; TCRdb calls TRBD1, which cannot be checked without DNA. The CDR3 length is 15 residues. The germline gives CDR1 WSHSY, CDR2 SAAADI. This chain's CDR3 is CASSEDSRVANEQFF.

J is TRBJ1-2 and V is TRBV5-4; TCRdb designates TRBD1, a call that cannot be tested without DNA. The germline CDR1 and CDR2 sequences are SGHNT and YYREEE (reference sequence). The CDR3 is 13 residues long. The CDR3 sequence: CASSHPGGRGYTF.

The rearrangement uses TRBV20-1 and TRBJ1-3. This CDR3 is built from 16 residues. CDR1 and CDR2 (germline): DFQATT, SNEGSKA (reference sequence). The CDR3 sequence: CSARDIMGDSGNTIYF.

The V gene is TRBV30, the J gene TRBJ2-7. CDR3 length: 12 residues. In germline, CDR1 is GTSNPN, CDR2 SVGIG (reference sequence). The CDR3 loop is CAWSVESTEQYF.

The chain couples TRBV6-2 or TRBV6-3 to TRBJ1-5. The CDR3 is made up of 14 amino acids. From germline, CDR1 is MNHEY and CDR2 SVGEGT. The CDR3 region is CASSYRSVNQPQHF.

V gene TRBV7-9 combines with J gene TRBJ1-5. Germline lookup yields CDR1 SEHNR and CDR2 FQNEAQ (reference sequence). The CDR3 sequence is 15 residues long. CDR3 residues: CASSQDGGPHQPQHF.

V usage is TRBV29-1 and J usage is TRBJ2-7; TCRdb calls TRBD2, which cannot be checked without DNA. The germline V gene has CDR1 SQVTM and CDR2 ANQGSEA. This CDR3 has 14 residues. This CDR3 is CSVLGAGPGYEQYF.

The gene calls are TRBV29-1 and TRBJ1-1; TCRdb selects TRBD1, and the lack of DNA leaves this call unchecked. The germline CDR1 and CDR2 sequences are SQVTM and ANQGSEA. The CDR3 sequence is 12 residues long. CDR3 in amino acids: CSARTENTEAFF.

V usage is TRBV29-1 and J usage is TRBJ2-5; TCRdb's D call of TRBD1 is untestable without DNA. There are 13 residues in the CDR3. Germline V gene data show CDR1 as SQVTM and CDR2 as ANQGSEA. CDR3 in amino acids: CSVDTGGPETQYF. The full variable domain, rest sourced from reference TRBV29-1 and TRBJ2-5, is SAVISQKPSRDICQRGTSLTIQCQVDSQVTMMFWYRQQPGQSLTLIATANQGSEATYESGFVIDKFPISRPNLTFSTLTVSNMSPEDSSIYLCSVDTGGPETQYFGPGTRLLVL.

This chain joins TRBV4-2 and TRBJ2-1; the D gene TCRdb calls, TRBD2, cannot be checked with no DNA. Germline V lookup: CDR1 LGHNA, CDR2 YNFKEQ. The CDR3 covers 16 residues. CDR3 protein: CASSQDPSGSVGEHFF.

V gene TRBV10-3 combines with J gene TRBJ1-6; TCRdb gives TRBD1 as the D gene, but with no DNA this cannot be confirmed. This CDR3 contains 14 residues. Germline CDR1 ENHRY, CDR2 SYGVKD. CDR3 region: CAITQGCYNSPLHF.

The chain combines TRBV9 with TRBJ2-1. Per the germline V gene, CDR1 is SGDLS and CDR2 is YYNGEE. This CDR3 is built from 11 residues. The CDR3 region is CASSVHNEQFF.

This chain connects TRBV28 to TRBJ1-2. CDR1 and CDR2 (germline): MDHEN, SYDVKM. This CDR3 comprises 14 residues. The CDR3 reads CASSFAGEVSGYTF.

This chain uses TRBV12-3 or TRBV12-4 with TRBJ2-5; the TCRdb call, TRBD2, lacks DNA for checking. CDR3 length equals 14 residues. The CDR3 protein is CASSVLAAHGTQYF.

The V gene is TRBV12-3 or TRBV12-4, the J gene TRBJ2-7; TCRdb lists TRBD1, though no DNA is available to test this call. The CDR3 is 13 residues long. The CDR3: CASSLYRDHEQYF.

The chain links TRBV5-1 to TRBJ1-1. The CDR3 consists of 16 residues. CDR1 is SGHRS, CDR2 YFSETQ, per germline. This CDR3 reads CASSLPFGDTNTEAFF.

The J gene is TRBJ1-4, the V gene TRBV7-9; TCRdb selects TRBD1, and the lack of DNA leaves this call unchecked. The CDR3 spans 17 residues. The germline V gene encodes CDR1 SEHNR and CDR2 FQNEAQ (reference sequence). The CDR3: CASRLWITGATNEKLFF.

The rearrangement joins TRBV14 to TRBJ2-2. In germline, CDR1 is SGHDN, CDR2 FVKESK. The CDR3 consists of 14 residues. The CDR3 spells CASSPDSYTGELFF.

The CDR3 is CSVGGMNEQFF. V and J are TRBV29-1 and TRBJ2-1. The CDR3 totals 11 residues. Per germline, CDR1 SQVTM and CDR2 ANQGSEA.

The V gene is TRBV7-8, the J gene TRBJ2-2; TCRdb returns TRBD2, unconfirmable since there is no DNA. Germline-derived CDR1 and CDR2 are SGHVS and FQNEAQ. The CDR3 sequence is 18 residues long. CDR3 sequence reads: CASSGGIAGGKNTGELFF.

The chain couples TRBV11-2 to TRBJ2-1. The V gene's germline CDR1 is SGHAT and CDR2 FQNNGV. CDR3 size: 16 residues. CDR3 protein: CASSLGGSGLHNEQFF.

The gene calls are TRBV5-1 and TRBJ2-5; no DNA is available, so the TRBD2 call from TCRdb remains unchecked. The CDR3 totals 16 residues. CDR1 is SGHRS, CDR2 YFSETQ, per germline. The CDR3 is CASSLEHLLGKETQYF.

CDR3 loop: CASSINSGNEQFF. The chain carries TRBV19 and TRBJ2-1; TCRdb's D call, TRBD1, is unchecked because there is no DNA. Germline V gives CDR1 LNHDA, CDR2 SQIVND (reference sequence). The CDR3 has 13 residues.